A selection of T cell receptor beta chains follows, all from one sample in a study of T cell repertoires in ileal Crohn's disease. Only in-frame clones appear in the TCRdb table, and some are missing; sequencing was by immunoSEQ multiplex PCR. This sample has under 2,500 clones, with about 88% found just once. Sequenced input: ileal tissue. These receptors were taken from an adult with Crohn's disease. CDR3s include the opening cysteine and the closing phenylalanine or tryptophan. A D gene is named only where the DNA matches it firmly. Size is omitted from some rows. Given values are once, few, many or a class for expanded clones.

J	V	D	size	DNA	CDR3
TRBJ1-2	TRBV2	NA	NA	TGTGCCAGCAGTGTTTACAGGAGTAACTATGGCTACACCTTC	CASSVYRSNYGYTF
TRBJ2-1	TRBV6-6	NA	NA	TGTGCCAGCACCCCGGGACACTACAATGAGCAGTTCTTC	CASTPGHYNEQFF
TRBJ1-1	TRBV19	NA	NA	TGTGCCAGTAGTATAGACTACAGGTCGGACCGTCTTGAAGCTTTCTTT	CASSIDYRSDRLEAFF
TRBJ2-1	TRBV9	TRBD2	NA	TGTGCCAGCTCCACCCTAGCGGGGGCGACGTACAATGAGCAGTTCTTC	CASSTLAGATYNEQFF
TRBJ2-2	TRBV6-4	TRBD2	NA	TGTGCCAGCAGGAAGAGCGGGGGGGAAACCGGGGAGCTGTTTTTT	CASRKSGGETGELFF
TRBJ1-6	TRBV7-9	TRBD1	NA	TGTGCCAGCAGCTTATTAGGGACAGAAGCTTCACCCCTCCACTTT	CASSLLGTEASPLHF
TRBJ2-2	TRBV4-2	TRBD1	NA	TGTGCCAGCAGCCAAGTAGCAGGGACAGGGGGGGACACCGGGGAGCTGTTTTTT	CASSQVAGTGGDTGELFF
TRBJ2-1	TRBV27	TRBD2	NA	TGTGCCAGCAGGGATCTAGCGGGATACAATGAGCAGTTCTTC	CASRDLAGYNEQFF
TRBJ2-1	TRBV6-1	TRBD2	NA	TGTGCCAGCAGCCGTGGGACTAGTCTTGGCAATGAGCAGTTCTTC	CASSRGTSLGNEQFF
TRBJ1-2	TRBV2	TRBD1	NA	TGTGCCAGCAGCCAGACAGGGGGCTGGAGTGGCTACACCTTC	CASSQTGGWSGYTF
TRBJ1-1	TRBV6-1	TRBD1	NA	TGTGCCAGCAGTCCCCCAGGGGGCGGAGGGACTGAAGCTTTCTTT	CASSPPGGGGTEAFF
TRBJ1-5	TRBV27	NA	NA	TGTGCCAGCAGATTCCAGGGTGGCAATCAGCCCCAGCATTTT	CASRFQGGNQPQHF
TRBJ2-7	TRBV5-1	NA	few	TGCGCCAGCAGCTTGGGCCCGGAGGACTACGAGCAGTACTTC	CASSLGPEDYEQYF
TRBJ1-1	TRBV21-1	NA	once	TGTGCCAGCAGACGCACAATTCGCACTGAAGCTTTCTTT	CASRRTIRTEAFF
TRBJ2-5	TRBV2	NA	NA	TGTGCCAGCAGTCGTCCAGCAGGAAAAGAGACCCAGTACTTC	CASSRPAGKETQYF
TRBJ1-1	TRBV7-2	NA	NA	TGTGCCAGCAGCCGACGGGGGAACACTGAAGCTTTCTTT	CASSRRGNTEAFF
TRBJ1-1	TRBV5-5	NA	NA	TGTGCCAGCAGCTTTGACCCCCCGGGGGCTTTCTTT	CASSFDPPGAFF
TRBJ2-2	TRBV5-1	NA	NA	TGCGCCAGCAGCGGAACAGGGCGGGCCACCGGGGAGCTGTTTTTT	CASSGTGRATGELFF
TRBJ1-6	TRBV7-8	NA	NA	TGTGCCAGCAGCCTCGGGGGGGGTGAGAATTCACCCCTCCACTTT	CASSLGGGENSPLHF
TRBJ1-5	TRBV10-1	NA	NA	TGCGCCAGCAGTGAGTCGAGTGGACTCGGGCCCCAGCATTTT	CASSESSGLGPQHF
TRBJ2-2	TRBV7-6	TRBD2	few	TGTGCCAGTGCGGCGGGGGGGAGGGGCACCGGGGAGCTGTTTTTT	CASAAGGRGTGELFF
TRBJ1-6	TRBV6-5	NA	NA	TGTGCCAGCAGTTACTCGCGAGGGGGTCGTTCACCCCTCCACTTT	CASSYSRGGRSPLHF
TRBJ2-3	TRBV7-9	TRBD2	NA	TGTGCCAGCAGCCCTAGAAGACTAGCGGGGGGCGCAGATACGCAGTATTTT	CASSPRRLAGGADTQYF
TRBJ2-3	TRBV28	TRBD2	NA	TGTGCCAGCAGTGCTGGGGGGGACACAGATACGCAGTATTTT	CASSAGGDTDTQYF
TRBJ1-2	TRBV10-3	NA	once	TGTGCCATCAGCCCCGATGTGGCAGGGTCACCTGGCTACACCTTC	CAISPDVAGSPGYTF
TRBJ1-2	TRBV5-5	TRBD1	NA	TGTGCCAGCAGCTTAGGGACAGCGAGCTATGGCTACACCTTC	CASSLGTASYGYTF
TRBJ1-2	TRBV5-1	TRBD1	NA	TGCGCCAGCAGCTTGGCCCTTGAGGGGGCCCATGGCTACACCTTC	CASSLALEGAHGYTF
TRBJ1-4	TRBV4-2	NA	NA	TGTGCCAGCAGCCCCCACACGACAACTAATGAAAAACTGTTTTTT	CASSPHTTTNEKLFF
TRBJ2-7	TRBV6-6	TRBD1	NA	TGTGCCAGCAGTCGACAGGGGGGCCGGGAGCAGTACTTC	CASSRQGGREQYF
TRBJ2-2	TRBV4-3	NA	NA	TGCGCCAGCAGCCAAGATCCGACTAGGACCGGGGAGCTGTTTTTT	CASSQDPTRTGELFF
TRBJ1-5	TRBV6-5	TRBD1	few	TGTGCCAGCAGTCGGGGACAGTCCGGCAATCAGCCCCAGCATTTT	CASSRGQSGNQPQHF
TRBJ2-5	TRBV9	NA	NA	TGTGCCAGCAGCGTAGCAGGGGACCCCCAGACCCAGTACTTC	CASSVAGDPQTQYF
TRBJ1-2	TRBV7-8	NA	NA	TGTGCCAGCAGCTTATCGGTCCTATCGGGCTACACCTTC	CASSLSVLSGYTF
TRBJ2-5	TRBV7-8	TRBD1	NA	TGTGCCAGCAGCAGGGACAGAAAAGAGACCCAGTACTTC	CASSRDRKETQYF
TRBJ1-2	TRBV29-1	TRBD1	NA	TGCAGCGCGGGACAGGCGGATGGCTACACCTTC	CSAGQADGYTF